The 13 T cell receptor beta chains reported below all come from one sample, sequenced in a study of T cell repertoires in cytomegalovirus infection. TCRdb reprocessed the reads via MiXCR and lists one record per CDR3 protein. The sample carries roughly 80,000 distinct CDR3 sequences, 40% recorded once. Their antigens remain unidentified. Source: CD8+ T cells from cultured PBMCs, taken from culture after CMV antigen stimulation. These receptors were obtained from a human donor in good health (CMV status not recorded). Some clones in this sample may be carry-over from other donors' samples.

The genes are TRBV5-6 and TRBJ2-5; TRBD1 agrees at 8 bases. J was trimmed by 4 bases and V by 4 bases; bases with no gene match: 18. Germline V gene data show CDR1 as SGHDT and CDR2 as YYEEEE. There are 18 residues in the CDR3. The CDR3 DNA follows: TGTGCCAGCAGCACAAGACAGGGGTATGGGGCAGGAGTAGAGACCCAGTACTTC. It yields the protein CASSTRQGYGAGVETQYF.

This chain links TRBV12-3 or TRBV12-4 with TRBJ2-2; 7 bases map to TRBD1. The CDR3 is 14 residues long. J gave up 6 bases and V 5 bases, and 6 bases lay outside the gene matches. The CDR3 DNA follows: TGTGCCAGCAGTGGTCGGGACAGTCCCGGGGAGCTGTTTTTT. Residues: CASSGRDSPGELFF.

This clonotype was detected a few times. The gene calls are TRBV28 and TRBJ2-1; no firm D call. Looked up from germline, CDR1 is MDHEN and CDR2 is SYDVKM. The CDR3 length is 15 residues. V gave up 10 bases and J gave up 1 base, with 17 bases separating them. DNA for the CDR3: TGTGCCACCGAAGCGCGTTTCAATTCCTACAATGAGCAGTTCTTC. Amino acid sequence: CATEARFNSYNEQFF.

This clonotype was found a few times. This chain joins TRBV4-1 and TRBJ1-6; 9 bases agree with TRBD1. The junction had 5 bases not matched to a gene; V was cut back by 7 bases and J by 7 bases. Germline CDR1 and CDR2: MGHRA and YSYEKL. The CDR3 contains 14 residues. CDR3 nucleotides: TGCGCCAGCACCTCGGGACAGGGCAATTCACCCCTCCACTTT. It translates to CASTSGQGNSPLHF.

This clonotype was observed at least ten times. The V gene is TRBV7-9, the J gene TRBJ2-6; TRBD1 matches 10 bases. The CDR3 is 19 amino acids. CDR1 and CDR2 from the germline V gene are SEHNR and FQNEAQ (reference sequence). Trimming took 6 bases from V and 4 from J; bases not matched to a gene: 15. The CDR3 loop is CASSYTAGTGVGGANVLTF. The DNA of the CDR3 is TGTGCCAGCAGTTATACCGCCGGGACAGGGGTAGGCGGGGCCAACGTCCTGACTTTC.

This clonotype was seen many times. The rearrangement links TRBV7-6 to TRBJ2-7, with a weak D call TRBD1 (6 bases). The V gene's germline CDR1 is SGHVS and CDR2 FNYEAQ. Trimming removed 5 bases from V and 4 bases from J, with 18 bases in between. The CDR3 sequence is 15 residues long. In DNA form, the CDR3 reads TGTGCCAGCAGCCCAATTCCCGGGGACACTTACGAGCAGTACTTC. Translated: CASSPIPGDTYEQYF.

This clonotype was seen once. CDR3 DNA sequence: TGTGCCAGCCGCCCGCCCAATTTCAGCGAGCAGTACTTC. It specifies CASRPPNFSEQYF. The V gene is TRBV7-4, the J gene TRBJ2-7; D is unclear. V gave up 8 bases and J gave up 6 bases, with 17 bases separating them. Germline V gives CDR1 SGHVT, CDR2 SQSDAQ. The CDR3 is 13 amino acids.

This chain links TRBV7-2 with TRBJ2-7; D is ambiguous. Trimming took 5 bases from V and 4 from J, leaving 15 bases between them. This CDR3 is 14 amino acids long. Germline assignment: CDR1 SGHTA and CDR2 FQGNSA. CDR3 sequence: CASSDPASSYEQYF. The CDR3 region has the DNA TGTGCCAGCAGCGACCCGGCCAGCTCATACGAGCAGTACTTC.

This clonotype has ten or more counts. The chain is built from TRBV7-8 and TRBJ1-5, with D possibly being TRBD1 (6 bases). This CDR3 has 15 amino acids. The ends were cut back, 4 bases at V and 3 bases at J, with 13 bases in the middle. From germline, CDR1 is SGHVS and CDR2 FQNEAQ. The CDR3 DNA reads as TGTGCCAGCAGCTACCTCACAGGGTACAATCAGCCCCAGCATTTT. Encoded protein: CASSYLTGYNQPQHF.

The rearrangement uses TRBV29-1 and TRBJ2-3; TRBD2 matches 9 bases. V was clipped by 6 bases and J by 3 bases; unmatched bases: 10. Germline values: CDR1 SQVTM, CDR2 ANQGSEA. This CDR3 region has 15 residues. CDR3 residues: CSVEPGLASTDTQYF. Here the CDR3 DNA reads TGCAGCGTAGAACCGGGACTAGCCTCGACAGATACGCAGTATTTT.

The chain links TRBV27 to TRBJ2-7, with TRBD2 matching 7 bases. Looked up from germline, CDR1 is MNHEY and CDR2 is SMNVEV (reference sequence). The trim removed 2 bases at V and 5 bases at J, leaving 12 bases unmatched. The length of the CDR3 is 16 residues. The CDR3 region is CASSLGPPTAGDEQYF. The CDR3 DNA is TGTGCCAGCAGTTTAGGCCCCCCGACTGCGGGGGACGAGCAGTACTTC.

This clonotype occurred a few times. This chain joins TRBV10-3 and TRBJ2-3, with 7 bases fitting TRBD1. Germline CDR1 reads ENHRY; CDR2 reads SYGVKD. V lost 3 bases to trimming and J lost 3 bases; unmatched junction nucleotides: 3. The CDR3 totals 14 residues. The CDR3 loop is CAISEKQGTDTQYF. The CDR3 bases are TGTGCCATCAGTGAAAAACAGGGGACAGATACGCAGTATTTT.

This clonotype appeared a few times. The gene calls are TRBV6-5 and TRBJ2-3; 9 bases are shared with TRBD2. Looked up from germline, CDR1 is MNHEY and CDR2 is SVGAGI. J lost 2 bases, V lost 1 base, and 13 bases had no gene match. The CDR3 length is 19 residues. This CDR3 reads CASSYWTQFSGSPTDTQYF. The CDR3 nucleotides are TGTGCCAGCAGTTACTGGACCCAATTTAGCGGGAGCCCCACAGATACGCAGTATTTT.